Detailed here is one TCR beta chain. The antigen is undetermined. On the immunoSEQ platform, TCR beta CDR3s were sequenced at survey depth. Sequenced by immunoSEQ multiplex PCR; TCRdb stores in-frame clones only, minus some. The data contain under 5,500 clones, 67% of them singletons. The sample comes from a study of CD8 T cell repertoires and HIV-1 epitope variants. At the level of the study: T cells were stimulated with Twenty-five Gag and Nef peptides separately.

The V gene lost 2 bases and the J gene lost 2 bases, with 12 bases spanning the gap. The germline gives CDR1 SEHNR, CDR2 FQNEAQ (reference sequence). CDR3 length: 15 amino acids. Study observations and caveats: Of about nine antigen-specific beta clonotypes, over 5 appeared to cross-react with escape variants.

The specimen was cultured CD8+ T cells derived from PBMCs. J is TRBJ1-1 and V is TRBV7-9, with D tentatively TRBD1 (5 bases). This TCR was sampled from a male donor with HIV. The CDR3 DNA is TGTGCCAGCAGCTTAAATGGGGGTTCCAACACTGAAGCTTTCTTT. Residues: CASSLNGGSNTEAFF.